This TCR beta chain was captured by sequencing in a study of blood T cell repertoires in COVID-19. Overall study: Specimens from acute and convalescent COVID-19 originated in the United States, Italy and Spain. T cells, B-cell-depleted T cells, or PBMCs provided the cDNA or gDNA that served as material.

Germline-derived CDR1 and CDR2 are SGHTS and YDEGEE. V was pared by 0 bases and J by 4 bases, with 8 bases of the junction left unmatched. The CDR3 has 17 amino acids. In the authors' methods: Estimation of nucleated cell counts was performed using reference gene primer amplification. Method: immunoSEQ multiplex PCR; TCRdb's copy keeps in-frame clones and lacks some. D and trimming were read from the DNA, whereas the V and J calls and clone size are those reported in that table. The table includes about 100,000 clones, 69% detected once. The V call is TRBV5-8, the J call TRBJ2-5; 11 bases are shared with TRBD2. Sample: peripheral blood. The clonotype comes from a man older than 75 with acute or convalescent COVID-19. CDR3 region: CASSLGSTSGEGETQYF. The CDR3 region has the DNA TGTGCCAGCAGCTTGGGGTCGACTAGCGGGGAGGGAGAGACCCAGTACTTC. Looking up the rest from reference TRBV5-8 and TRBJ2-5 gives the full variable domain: EAGVTQSPTHLIKTRGQQATLRCSPISGHTSVYWYQQALGLGLQFLLWYDEGEERNRGNFPPRFSGRQFPNYSSELNVNALELEDSALYLCASSLGSTSGEGETQYFGPGTRLLVL.